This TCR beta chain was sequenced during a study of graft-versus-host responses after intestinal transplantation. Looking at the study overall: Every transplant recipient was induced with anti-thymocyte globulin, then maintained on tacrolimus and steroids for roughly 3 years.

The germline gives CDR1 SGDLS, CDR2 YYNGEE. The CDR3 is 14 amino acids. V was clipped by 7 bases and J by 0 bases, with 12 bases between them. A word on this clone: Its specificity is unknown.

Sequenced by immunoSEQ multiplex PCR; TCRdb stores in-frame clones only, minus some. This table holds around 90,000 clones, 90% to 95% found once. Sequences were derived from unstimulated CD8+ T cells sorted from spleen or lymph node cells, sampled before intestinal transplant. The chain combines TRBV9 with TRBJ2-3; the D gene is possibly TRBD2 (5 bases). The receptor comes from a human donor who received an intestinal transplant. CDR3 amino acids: CASLPSGSTDTQYF. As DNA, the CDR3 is TGTGCCAGCCTCCCCAGCGGTAGCACAGATACGCAGTATTTT.